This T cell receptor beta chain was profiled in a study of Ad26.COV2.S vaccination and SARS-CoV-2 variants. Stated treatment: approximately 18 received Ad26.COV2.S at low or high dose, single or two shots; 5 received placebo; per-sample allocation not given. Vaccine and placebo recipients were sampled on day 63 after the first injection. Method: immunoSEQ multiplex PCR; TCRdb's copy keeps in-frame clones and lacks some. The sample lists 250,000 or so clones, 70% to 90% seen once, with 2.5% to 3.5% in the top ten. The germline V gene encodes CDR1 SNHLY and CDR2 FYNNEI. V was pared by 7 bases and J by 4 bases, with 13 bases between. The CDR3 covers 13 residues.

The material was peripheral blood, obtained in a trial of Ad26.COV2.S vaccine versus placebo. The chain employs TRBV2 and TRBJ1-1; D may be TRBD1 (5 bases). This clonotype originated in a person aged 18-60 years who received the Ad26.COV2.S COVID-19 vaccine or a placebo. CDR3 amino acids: CASNGHIGTEAFF. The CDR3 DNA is TGTGCCAGCAATGGACATATCGGCACTGAAGCTTTCTTT.